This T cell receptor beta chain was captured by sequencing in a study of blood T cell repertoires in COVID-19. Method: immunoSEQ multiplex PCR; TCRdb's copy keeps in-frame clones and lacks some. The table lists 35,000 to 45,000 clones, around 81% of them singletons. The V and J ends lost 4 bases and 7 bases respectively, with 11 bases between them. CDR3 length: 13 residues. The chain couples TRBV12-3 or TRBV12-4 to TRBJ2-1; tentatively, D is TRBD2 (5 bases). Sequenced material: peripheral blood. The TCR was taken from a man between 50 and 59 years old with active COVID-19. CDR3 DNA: TGTGCCAGCAGTTGGGCGGGCCGGAATGAGCAGTTCTTC. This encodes CASSWAGRNEQFF.